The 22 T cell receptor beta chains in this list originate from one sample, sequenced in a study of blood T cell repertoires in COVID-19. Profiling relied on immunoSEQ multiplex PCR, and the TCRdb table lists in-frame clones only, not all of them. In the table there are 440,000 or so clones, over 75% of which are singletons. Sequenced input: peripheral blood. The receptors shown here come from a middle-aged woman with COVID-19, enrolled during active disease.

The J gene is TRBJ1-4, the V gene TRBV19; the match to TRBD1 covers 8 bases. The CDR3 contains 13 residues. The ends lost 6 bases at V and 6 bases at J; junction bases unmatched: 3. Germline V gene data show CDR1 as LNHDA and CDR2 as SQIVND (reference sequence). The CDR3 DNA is TGTGCCAGTAGAAAGACAGGGGATGAAAAACTGTTTTTT. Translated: CASRKTGDEKLFF.

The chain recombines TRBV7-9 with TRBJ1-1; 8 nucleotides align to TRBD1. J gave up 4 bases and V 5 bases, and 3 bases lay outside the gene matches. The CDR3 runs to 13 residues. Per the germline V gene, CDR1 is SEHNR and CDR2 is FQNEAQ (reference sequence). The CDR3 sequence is CASSHRGVTEAFF. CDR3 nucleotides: TGTGCCAGCAGCCACAGGGGGGTCACTGAAGCTTTCTTT.

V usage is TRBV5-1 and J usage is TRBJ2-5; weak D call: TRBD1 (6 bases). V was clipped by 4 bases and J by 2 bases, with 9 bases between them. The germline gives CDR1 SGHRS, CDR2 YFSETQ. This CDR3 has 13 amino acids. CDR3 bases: TGCGCCAGCAGCCCCGGACAGCAAGAGACCCAGTACTTC. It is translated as CASSPGQQETQYF.

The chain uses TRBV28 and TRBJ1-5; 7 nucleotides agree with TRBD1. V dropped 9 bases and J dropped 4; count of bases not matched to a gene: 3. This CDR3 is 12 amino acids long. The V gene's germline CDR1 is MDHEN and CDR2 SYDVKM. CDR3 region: CASSGGNQPQHF. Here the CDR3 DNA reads TGTGCCAGTTCAGGGGGGAATCAGCCCCAGCATTTT.

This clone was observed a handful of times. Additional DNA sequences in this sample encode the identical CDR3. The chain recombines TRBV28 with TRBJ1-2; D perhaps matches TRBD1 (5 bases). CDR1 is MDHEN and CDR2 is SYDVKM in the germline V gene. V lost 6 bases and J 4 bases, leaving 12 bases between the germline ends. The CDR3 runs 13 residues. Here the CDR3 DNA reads TGTGCCAGCAGCCCCGGGACTGGCTATGGCTACACCTTC. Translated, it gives CASSPGTGYGYTF.

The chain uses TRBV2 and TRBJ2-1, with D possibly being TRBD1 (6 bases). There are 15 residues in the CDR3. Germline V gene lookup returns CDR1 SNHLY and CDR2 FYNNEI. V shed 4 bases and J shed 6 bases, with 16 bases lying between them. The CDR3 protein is CASSVQGYGTNEQFF. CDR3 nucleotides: TGTGCCAGCAGTGTACAGGGATATGGCACCAATGAGCAGTTCTTC.

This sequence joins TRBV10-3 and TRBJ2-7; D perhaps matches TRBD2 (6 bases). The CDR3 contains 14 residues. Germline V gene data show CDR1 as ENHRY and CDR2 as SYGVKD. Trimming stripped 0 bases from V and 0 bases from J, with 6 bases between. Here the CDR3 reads CAISESGSSYEQYF. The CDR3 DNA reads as TGTGCCATCAGTGAGTCCGGGAGCTCCTACGAGCAGTACTTC.

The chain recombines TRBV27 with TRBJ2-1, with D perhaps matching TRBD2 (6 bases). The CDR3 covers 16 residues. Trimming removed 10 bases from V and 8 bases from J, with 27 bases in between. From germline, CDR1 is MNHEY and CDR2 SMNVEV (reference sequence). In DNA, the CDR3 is TGTGCCAACCTCTTCTTCCCAAGCGGAGGAGGGTATGAGCAGTTCTTC. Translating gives CANLFFPSGGGYEQFF.

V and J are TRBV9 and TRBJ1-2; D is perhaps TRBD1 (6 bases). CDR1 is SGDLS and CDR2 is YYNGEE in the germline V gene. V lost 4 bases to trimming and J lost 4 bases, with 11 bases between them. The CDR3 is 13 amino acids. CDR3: CASSRDNSYGYTF. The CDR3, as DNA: TGTGCCAGCAGCCGGGACAACTCCTATGGCTACACCTTC.

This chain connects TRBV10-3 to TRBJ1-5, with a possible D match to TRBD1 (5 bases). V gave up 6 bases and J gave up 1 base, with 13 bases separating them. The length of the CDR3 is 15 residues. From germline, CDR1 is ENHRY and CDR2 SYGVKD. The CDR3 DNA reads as TGTGCCATCAGCCAGACAGTGAAGAGCAATCAGCCCCAGCATTTT. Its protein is CAISQTVKSNQPQHF.

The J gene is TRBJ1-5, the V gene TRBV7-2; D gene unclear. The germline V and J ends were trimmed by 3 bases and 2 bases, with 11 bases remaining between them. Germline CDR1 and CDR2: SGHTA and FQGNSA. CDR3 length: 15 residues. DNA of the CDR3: TGTGCCAGCAGCTTTCTAGGCAACCGCAATCAGCCCCAGCATTTT. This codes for CASSFLGNRNQPQHF. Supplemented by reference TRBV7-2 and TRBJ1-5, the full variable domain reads GAGVSQSPSNKVTEKGKDVELRCDPISGHTALYWYRQSLGQGLEFLIYFQGNSAPDKSGLPSDRFSAERTGGSVSTLTIQRTQQEDSAVYLCASSFLGNRNQPQHFGDGTRLSIL.

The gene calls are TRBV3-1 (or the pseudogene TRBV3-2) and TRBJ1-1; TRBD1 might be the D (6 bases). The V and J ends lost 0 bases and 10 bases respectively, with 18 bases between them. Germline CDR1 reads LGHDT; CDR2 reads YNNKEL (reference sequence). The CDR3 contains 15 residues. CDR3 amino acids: CASSQDRGFRGGAFF. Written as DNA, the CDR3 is TGTGCCAGCAGCCAAGATCGGGGCTTTAGGGGGGGAGCTTTCTTT.

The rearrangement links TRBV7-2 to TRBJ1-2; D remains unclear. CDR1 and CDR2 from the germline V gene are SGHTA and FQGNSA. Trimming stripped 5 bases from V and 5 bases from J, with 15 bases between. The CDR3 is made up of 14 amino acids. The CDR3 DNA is TGTGCCAGCAGCCCCCGGGAGCTTCCATATGGCTACACCTTC. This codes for CASSPRELPYGYTF.

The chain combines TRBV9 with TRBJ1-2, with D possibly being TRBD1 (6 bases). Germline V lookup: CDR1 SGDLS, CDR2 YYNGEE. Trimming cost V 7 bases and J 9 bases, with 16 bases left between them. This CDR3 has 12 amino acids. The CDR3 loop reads CASGGSAMRYTF. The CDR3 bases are TGTGCCAGCGGGGGCAGCGCTATGCGCTACACCTTC.

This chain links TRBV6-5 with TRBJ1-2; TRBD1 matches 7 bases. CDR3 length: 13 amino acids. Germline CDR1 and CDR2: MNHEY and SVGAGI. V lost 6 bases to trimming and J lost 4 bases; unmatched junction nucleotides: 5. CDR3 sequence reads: CASSPDRAYGYTF. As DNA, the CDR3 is TGTGCCAGCAGCCCCGACAGGGCCTATGGCTACACCTTC.

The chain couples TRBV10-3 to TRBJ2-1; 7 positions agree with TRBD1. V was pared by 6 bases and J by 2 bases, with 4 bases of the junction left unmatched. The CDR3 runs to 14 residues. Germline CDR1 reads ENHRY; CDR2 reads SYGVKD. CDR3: CAIRATGAYNEQFF. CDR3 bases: TGTGCCATCAGGGCAACAGGGGCCTACAATGAGCAGTTCTTC.

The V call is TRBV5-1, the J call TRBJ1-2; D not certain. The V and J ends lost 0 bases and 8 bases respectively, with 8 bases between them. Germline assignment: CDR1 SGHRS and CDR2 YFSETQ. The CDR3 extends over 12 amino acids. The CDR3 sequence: CASSLGQAGYTF. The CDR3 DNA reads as TGCGCCAGCAGCTTGGGGCAGGCGGGCTACACCTTC.

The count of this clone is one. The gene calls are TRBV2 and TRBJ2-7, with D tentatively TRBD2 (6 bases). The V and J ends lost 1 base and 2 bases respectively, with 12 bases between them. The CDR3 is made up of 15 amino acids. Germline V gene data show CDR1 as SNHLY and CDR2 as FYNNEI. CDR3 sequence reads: CASSEEGLKPYEQYF. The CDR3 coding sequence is TGTGCCAGCAGTGAAGAGGGACTGAAACCCTACGAGCAGTACTTC.

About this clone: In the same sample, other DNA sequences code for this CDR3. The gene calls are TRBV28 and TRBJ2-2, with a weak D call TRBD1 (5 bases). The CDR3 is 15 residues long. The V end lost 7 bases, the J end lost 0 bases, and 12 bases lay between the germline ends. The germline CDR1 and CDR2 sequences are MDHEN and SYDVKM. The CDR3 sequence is CASITGAANTGELFF. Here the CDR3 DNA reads TGTGCCAGCATTACAGGAGCCGCGAACACCGGGGAGCTGTTTTTT.

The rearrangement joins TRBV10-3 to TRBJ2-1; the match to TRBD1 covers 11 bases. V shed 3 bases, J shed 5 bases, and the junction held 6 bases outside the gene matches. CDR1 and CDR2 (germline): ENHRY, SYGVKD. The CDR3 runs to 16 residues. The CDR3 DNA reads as TGTGCCATCAGTGAACCCGGGACAGGGGGTCACAATGAGCAGTTCTTC. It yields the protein CAISEPGTGGHNEQFF.

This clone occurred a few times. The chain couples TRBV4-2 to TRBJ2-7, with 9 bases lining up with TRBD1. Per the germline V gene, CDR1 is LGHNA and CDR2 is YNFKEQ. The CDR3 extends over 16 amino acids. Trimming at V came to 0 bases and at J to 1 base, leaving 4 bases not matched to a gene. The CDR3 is CASSQEEGQGSYEQYF. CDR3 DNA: TGTGCCAGCAGCCAAGAGGAGGGACAGGGTTCCTACGAGCAGTACTTC.

The CDR3 reads CASSLWGERNQPQHF. In DNA form, the CDR3 reads TGTGCCAGCAGCTTGTGGGGCGAACGCAATCAGCCCCAGCATTTT. This chain uses TRBV5-5 with TRBJ1-5, with D perhaps TRBD1 (5 bases). Germline lookup yields CDR1 SGHKS and CDR2 YYEKEE (reference sequence). V was trimmed by 1 base and J by 2 bases, leaving 10 bases between them. This CDR3 spans 15 amino acids.